Listed below are T cell receptor beta chains from one sample, sequenced in a study of CD8 T cells in Susac syndrome. MiXCR, applied by TCRdb to the immunoSEQ multiplex PCR reads, yields one record per CDR3 protein. The sample contains under 150,000 distinct CDR3 sequences, around 94% of which appear only once. The sample comprised CD8+ T cells from PBMCs. The receptors come from a human donor in good health. The CDR3 runs from the conserved cysteine through the conserved F or W. D genes are given only for firm matches. Some rows have no size entry. The others give once, few or many, or a class for an expanded clone.

TRBJ1-1 | - | - | TRBV9 | TGTGCCAGCAGCCCGGAGGGGGTTATGAACACTGAAGCTTTCTTT | CASSPEGVMNTEAFF
TRBJ2-7 | - | - | TRBV15 | TGTGCCACCAGGGGGGGTTACGAGCAGTACTTC | CATRGGYEQYF
TRBJ2-3 | - | - | TRBV15 | TGTGCCACCAGCAGAGTGGGCAGGCGTAGCACAGATACGCAGTATTTT | CATSRVGRRSTDTQYF
TRBJ2-1 | - | TRBD2 | TRBV28 | TGTGCTGGACTAGCGGGAGACGGTGAGCAGTTCTTC | CAGLAGDGEQFF
TRBJ1-4 | - | TRBD1 | TRBV28 | TGTGCCAGCAGGATACAGGGGAAAGTTGAAAAACTGTTTTTT | CASRIQGKVEKLFF
TRBJ2-7 | - | - | TRBV15 | TGTGCCACCAGCATTCGCAGAGGCTACGAGCAGTACTTC | CATSIRRGYEQYF
TRBJ2-2 | - | - | TRBV29-1 | TGCAGCGTTGAGTCCCAGGGATCACAAACCGGGGAGCTGTTTTTT | CSVESQGSQTGELFF
TRBJ1-5 | once | - | TRBV15 | TGTGCCACCAGCCGAAGAGGGGAGAGGAATCAGCCCCAGCATTTT | CATSRRGERNQPQHF
TRBJ2-7 | - | - | TRBV6-5 | TGTGCCAGCAGTTACTCGAAGGGGTTAAGCTACGAGCAGTACTTC | CASSYSKGLSYEQYF
TRBJ2-7 | - | TRBD2 | TRBV5-4 | TGTGCCAGCAGGGCGGGACTAGGGAACTCCTACGAGCAGTACTTC | CASRAGLGNSYEQYF
TRBJ2-3 | - | TRBD2 | TRBV3-1 | TGTGCCAGCAGCCCAAGCGGGAGGGGCACAGATACGCAGTATTTT | CASSPSGRGTDTQYF
TRBJ2-2 | once | - | TRBV9 | TGTGCCAGCAGCGTAGCCGGGAGTGGGACCGGGGAGCTGTTTTTT | CASSVAGSGTGELFF
TRBJ2-7 | - | TRBD1 | TRBV27 | TGTGCCAGCGGACAGGGGGCTTTCAACGAGCAGTACTTC | CASGQGAFNEQYF
TRBJ2-1 | once | - | TRBV2 | TGTGCCAGCAGTGGGGTCGACAATGAGCAGTTCTTC | CASSGVDNEQFF
TRBJ2-7 | once | TRBD2 | TRBV5-1 | TGCGCCAGCAGCTTAGAAGGACTAGTCGACGAGCAGTACTTC | CASSLEGLVDEQYF
TRBJ2-1 | - | - | TRBV29-1 | TGCAGCGTTAGCTCCGGGGGAGGCTACAATGAGCAGTTCTTC | CSVSSGGGYNEQFF
TRBJ2-7 | - | TRBD1 | TRBV9 | TGTGCCAGCAGCCCGACAGGGCTTAGCTCCTACGAGCAGTACTTC | CASSPTGLSSYEQYF
TRBJ2-1 | few | TRBD1 | TRBV6-1 | TGTGCCAGCGGCCAGGGGGCTAGCAATGAGCAGTTCTTC | CASGQGASNEQFF
TRBJ2-7 | - | TRBD1 | TRBV4-1 | TGCGCCAGCAGCCAAAGGGGGACAGGGTCCTACGAGCAGTACTTC | CASSQRGTGSYEQYF
TRBJ2-2 | - | - | TRBV29-1 | TGCAGCGTTGACGGCCCACCGAACACCGGGGAGCTGTTTTTT | CSVDGPPNTGELFF